This TCR beta chain stems from a study of T cell repertoires in cytomegalovirus infection. General study findings and limits: In two of eight donors, the top clonotype was HLA-C-restricted CMV-specific. The cumulative frequency of public TCR beta families distinguished individuals who carried CMV together with the relevant HLA.

V was pared by 0 bases and J by 9 bases, with 9 bases between. Germline CDR1 and CDR2: DFQATT and SNEGSKA (reference sequence). The CDR3 sequence is 12 residues long. This clonotype occurred many times. The antigen is not known. TCRdb recomputed calls from the reads with MiXCR, one row per CDR3 protein. The table records some 400,000 distinct CDR3 sequences, roughly a third of them present only once. The rearrangement links TRBV20-1 to TRBJ1-5; D is ambiguous. The TCR sequence derives from a human donor in good health (CMV status not recorded). Some clones in this sample may be carry-over from other donors' samples. The sample comprised PBMCs. The CDR3 sequence: CSARDGQAPQHF. CDR3 sequence (DNA): TGCAGTGCTAGAGATGGCCAAGCGCCCCAGCATTTT.